One sample yielded the 18 T cell receptor beta chains listed below, sequenced in a study of CXCR3-negative and CXCR3-positive naive CD8 T cells. Study-wide results and limits: TRB CDR3s were more hydrophobic in CXCR3-positive than in CXCR3-negative naive cells.

In preparing the TRB cDNA libraries, 5' RACE with UMI labels was used. TCRdb re-called the 5' RACE reads and catalogs CDR3 proteins one per entry, DNA excluded. The specimen's table records 140,000 to 150,000 distinct CDR3 sequences. Their antigens are not known. The sample taken for sequencing was naive CXCR3+ CD8+ T cells from blood. Stated subset: CD45RO-CCR7+CD27+CD95- naive CD8+ T cells expressing CXCR3 (TNR3+). These receptors came from a human donor in good health. Some clones in this sample may be carry-over from other donors' samples.

The chain's CDR3 is CASSRTSGGYEQYF. This chain joins TRBV4-1 and TRBJ2-7; the TCRdb D gene call, TRBD2, has no DNA to confirm it. The CDR3 covers 14 residues. Per germline, CDR1 MGHRA and CDR2 YSYEKL.

V gene TRBV7-2 combines with J gene TRBJ1-1; TCRdb's D call of TRBD1 is untestable without DNA. In germline, CDR1 is SGHTA, CDR2 FQGNSA. This CDR3 is 15 amino acids long. CDR3 residues: CASRDQGGAISEAFF.

The V and J genes are TRBV5-1 and TRBJ2-5; TCRdb indicates TRBD1, and absent DNA this call remains unverified. This CDR3 has 16 amino acids. Germline CDR1 is SGHRS and CDR2 is YFSETQ. CDR3 protein: CASSTLSLTGGETQYF.

The chain has TRBV28 and TRBJ2-3. The CDR3 sequence is 14 residues long. Germline loops: CDR1 MDHEN, CDR2 SYDVKM. The chain's CDR3 is CASISSLGTDTQYF. Variable domain in full (rest from reference TRBV28 and TRBJ2-3): DVKVTQSSRYLVKRTGEKVFLECVQDMDHENMFWYRQDPGLGLRLIYFSYDVKMKEKGDIPEGYSVSREKKERFSLILESASTNQTSMYLCASISSLGTDTQYFGPGTRLTVL.

The CDR3 spells CASSLGLAGNNEQFF. The chain links TRBV28 to TRBJ2-1; TCRdb reports TRBD2, a call that lacks DNA to check it against. This CDR3 spans 15 amino acids. Germline V CDR1 and CDR2: MDHEN, SYDVKM.

The chain joins TRBV7-9 to TRBJ2-3; TCRdb reports TRBD1, a call that lacks DNA to check it against. The CDR3 is 15 amino acids. Per germline, CDR1 SEHNR and CDR2 FQNEAQ (reference sequence). The CDR3: CASSFGTSSTDTQYF. The full variable domain, rest sourced from reference TRBV7-9 and TRBJ2-3, is DTGVSQNPRHKITKRGQNVTFRCDPISEHNRLYWYRQTLGQGPEFLTYFQNEAQLEKSRLLSDRFSAERPKGSFSTLEIQRTEQGDSAMYLCASSFGTSSTDTQYFGPGTRLTVL.

The CDR3 reads CASSSTGDGYTF. V gene TRBV11-2 combines with J gene TRBJ1-2; TCRdb designates TRBD1, a call that cannot be tested without DNA. Germline V lookup: CDR1 SGHAT, CDR2 FQNNGV. This CDR3 contains 12 residues.

This chain joins TRBV14 and TRBJ2-3; the D call of TRBD1 rests on TCRdb alone, since no DNA is present to check it. The CDR3 spans 14 residues. Germline-derived CDR1 and CDR2 are SGHDN and FVKESK. CDR3 in amino acids: CASSQVLTGATQYF.

This chain uses TRBV7-9 with TRBJ2-3; the TCRdb D gene call, TRBD1, has no DNA to confirm it. Germline lookup yields CDR1 SEHNR and CDR2 FQNEAQ (reference sequence). The CDR3 sequence is 18 residues long. CDR3 residues: CASSSGSTEGYGTDTQYF.

The chain links TRBV25-1 to TRBJ2-1; the D gene TCRdb calls, TRBD2, cannot be checked with no DNA. In germline, CDR1 is MGHDK, CDR2 SYGVNS. CDR3 length: 18 amino acids. The CDR3 reads CASREGLRLAAPHNEQFF.

The chain joins TRBV6-5 to TRBJ1-3. There are 13 residues in the CDR3. Germline V gene data show CDR1 as MNHEY and CDR2 as SVGAGI. CDR3 sequence reads: CASTSTSGNTIYF.

The chain is built from TRBV20-1 and TRBJ2-5; as DNA is missing, the TRBD1 call by TCRdb cannot be tested. Germline lookup yields CDR1 DFQATT and CDR2 SNEGSKA (reference sequence). The CDR3 spans 15 residues. The CDR3 protein is CSAVDREAIHETQYF.

This sequence joins TRBV29-1 and TRBJ1-2; TCRdb's D gene call, TRBD1, goes unchecked for lack of DNA. From germline, CDR1 is SQVTM and CDR2 ANQGSEA. This CDR3 is built from 15 residues. CDR3 protein: CSVDQTLPPDYGYTF.

The chain couples TRBV4-1 to TRBJ1-1. The CDR3 spans 13 residues. CDR1 MGHRA and CDR2 YSYEKL come from the germline V gene. CDR3 in amino acids: CASSQVLNTEAFF.

The genes are TRBV29-1 and TRBJ2-1; the D gene TCRdb calls, TRBD2, cannot be checked with no DNA. Germline CDR1 and CDR2: SQVTM and ANQGSEA. There are 15 residues in the CDR3. The CDR3 loop is CSVGSLADLYNEQFF.

The chain couples TRBV12-3 or TRBV12-4 to TRBJ2-2; checking the TCRdb D call of TRBD1 is not possible without DNA. CDR3 size: 16 residues. The CDR3 sequence: CASSFSARGRVGELFF.

The gene calls are TRBV13 and TRBJ2-1; TCRdb gives TRBD2 as the D gene, but with no DNA this cannot be confirmed. The germline V gene has CDR1 PRHDT and CDR2 FYEKMQ (reference sequence). This CDR3 has 15 amino acids. CDR3 sequence: CASSRGTSGLNEQFF.

The chain employs TRBV11-3 and TRBJ2-1; TCRdb designates TRBD2, a call that cannot be tested without DNA. Per germline, CDR1 SGHNT and CDR2 YENEEA. There are 14 residues in the CDR3. The CDR3 reads CASSSRTSDNEQFF.